The T cell receptor (beta chain) described here comes from a study of neurological immune-mediated disorders. Overall study findings and caveats: No expanded-clone CDR3 amino acid sequence recurred across subjects, suggesting private TCR-beta repertoires.

TCRdb re-called the 5' RACE reads through MiXCR, storing one row per CDR3 protein. Of about 33,000 distinct CDR3 sequences listed, approximately 1.4% are singletons. Unsorted libraries used 2 million PBMCs kept at -80 degrees C. Per germline, CDR1 SGHTA and CDR2 FQGNSA. Trimming shortened V by 1 base and J by 1 base, and 10 bases separated the two germline ends. The CDR3 totals 15 residues. This clonotype was counted at least ten times. Its antigen is not identified. The source of this sequence is a woman in her 30s with multiple sclerosis. Sequencing was carried out using PBMCs. J is TRBJ1-1 and V is TRBV7-2; D is ambiguous. CDR3 protein: CASSLVPVANTEAFF. Written as DNA, the CDR3 is TGTGCCAGCAGCTTAGTACCGGTTGCGAACACTGAAGCTTTCTTT.